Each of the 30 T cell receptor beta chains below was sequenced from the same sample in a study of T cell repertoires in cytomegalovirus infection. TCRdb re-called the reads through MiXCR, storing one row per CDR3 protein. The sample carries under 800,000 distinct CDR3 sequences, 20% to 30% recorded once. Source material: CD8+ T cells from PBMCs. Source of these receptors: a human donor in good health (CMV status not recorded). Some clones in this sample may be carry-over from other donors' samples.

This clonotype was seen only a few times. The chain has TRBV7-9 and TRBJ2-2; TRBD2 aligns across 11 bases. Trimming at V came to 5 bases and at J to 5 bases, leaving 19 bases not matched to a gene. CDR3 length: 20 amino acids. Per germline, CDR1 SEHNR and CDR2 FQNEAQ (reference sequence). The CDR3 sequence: CASSRTSGTSGPGGTGELFF. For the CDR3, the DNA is TGTGCCAGCAGCCGAACTTCCGGGACTAGCGGTCCCGGGGGAACCGGGGAGCTGTTTTTT.

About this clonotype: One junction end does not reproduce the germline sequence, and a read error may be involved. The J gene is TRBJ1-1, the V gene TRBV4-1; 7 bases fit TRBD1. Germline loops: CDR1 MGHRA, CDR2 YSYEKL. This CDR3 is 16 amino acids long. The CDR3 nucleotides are TGTGTCAGCAGCCAAGAGGAGCAGGGGGAGGCCACTGAAGCTTTCTTT. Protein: CVSSQEEQGEATEAFF.

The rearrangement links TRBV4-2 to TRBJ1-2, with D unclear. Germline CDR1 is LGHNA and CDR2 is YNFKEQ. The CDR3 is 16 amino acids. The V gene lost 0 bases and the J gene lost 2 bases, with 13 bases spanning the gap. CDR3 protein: CASSQDSRVGNYGYTF. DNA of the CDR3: TGTGCCAGCAGCCAAGATAGTAGGGTCGGGAACTATGGCTACACCTTC.

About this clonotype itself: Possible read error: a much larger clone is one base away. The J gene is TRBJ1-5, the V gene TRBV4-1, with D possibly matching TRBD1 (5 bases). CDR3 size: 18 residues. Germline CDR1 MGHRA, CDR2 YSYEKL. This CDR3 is CASSQVPFGADSNQPQQF. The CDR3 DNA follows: TGCGCCAGCAGCCAAGTTCCCTTTGGGGCTGATAGCAATCAGCCCCAGCAATTT.

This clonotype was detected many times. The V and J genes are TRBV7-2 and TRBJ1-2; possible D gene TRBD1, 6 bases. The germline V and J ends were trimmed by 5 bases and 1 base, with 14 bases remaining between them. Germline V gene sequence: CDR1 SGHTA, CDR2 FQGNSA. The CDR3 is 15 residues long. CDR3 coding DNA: TGTGCCAGCAGCCCTCCCGGGACAAATAACTATGGCTACACCTTC. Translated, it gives CASSPPGTNNYGYTF.

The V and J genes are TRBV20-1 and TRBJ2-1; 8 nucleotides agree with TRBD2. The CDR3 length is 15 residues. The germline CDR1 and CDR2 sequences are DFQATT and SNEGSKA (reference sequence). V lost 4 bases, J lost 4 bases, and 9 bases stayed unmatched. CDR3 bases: TGCAGTGCTAACCAACGGGGGGGCCTTTACAATGAGCAGTTCTTC. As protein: CSANQRGGLYNEQFF.

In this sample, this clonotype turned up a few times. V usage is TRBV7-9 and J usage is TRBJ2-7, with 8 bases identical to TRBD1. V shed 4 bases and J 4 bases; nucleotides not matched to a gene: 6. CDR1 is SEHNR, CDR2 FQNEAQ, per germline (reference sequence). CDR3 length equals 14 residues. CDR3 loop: CASSSQDRAYEQYF. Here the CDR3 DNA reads TGTGCCAGCAGCTCCCAGGACAGGGCGTACGAGCAGTACTTC.

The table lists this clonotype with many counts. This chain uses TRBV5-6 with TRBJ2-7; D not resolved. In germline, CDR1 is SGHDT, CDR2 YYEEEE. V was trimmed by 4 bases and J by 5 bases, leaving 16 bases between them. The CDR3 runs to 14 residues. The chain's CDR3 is CASSAWNGFDEQYV. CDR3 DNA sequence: TGTGCCAGCAGCGCCTGGAACGGGTTCGACGAGCAGTACGTC.

As DNA, the CDR3 is TGTGCCAGCAACTACAGACAGCTCAATCAGCCCCAGCATTTT. The encoded protein is CASNYRQLNQPQHF. The chain employs TRBV6-2 or TRBV6-3 and TRBJ1-5; D is perhaps TRBD1 (5 bases). The CDR3 is 14 amino acids. Germline CDR1 and CDR2: MNHEY and SVGEGT. The ends were cut back, 7 bases at V and 3 bases at J, with 13 bases in the middle.

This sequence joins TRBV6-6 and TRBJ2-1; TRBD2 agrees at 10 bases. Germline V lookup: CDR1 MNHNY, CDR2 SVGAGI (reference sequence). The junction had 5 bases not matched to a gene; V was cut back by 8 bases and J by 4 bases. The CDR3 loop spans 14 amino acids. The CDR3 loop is CASGWTSGYNEQFF. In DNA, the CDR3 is TGTGCCAGCGGTTGGACTAGCGGTTACAATGAGCAGTTCTTC.

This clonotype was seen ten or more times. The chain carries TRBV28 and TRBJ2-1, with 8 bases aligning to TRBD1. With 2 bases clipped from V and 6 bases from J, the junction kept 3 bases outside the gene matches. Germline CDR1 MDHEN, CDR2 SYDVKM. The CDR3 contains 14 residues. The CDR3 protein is CASSLGQGRNEQFF. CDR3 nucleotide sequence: TGTGCCAGCAGTTTAGGACAGGGCCGCAATGAGCAGTTCTTC.

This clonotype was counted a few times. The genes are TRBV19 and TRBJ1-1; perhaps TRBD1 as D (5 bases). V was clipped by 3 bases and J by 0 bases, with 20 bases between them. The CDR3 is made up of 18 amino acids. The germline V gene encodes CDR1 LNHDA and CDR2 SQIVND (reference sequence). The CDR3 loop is CASSIAGGTHALNTEAFF. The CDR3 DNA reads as TGTGCCAGTAGTATTGCTGGTGGGACCCACGCCTTGAACACTGAAGCTTTCTTT.

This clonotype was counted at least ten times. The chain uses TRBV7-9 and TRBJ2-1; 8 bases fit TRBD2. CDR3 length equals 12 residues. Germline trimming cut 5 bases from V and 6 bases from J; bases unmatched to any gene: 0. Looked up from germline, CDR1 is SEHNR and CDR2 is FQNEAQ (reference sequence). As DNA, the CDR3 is TGTGCCAGCAGCCGGGGGGGCAATGAGCAGTTCTTC. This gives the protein CASSRGGNEQFF.

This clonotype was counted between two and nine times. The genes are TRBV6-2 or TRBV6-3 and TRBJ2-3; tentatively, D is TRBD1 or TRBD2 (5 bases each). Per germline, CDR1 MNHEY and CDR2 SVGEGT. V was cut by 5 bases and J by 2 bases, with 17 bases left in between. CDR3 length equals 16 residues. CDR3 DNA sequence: TGTGCCAGCAGTCACTTGGGGGTTGGGGTCACAGATACGCAGTATTTT. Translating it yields CASSHLGVGVTDTQYF.

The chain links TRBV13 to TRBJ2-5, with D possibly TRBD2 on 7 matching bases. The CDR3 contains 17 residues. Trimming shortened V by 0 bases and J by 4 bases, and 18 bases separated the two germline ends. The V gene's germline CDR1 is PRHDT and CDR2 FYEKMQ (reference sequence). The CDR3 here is CASSLGRAGARRETQYF. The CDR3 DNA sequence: TGTGCCAGCAGCTTAGGCCGCGCGGGGGCCAGGAGAGAGACCCAGTACTTC.

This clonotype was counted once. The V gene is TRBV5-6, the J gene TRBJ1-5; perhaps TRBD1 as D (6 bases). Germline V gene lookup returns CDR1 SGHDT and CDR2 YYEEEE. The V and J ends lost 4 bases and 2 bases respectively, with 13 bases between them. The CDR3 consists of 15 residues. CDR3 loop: CASSEDRAGNQPQHF. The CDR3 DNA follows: TGTGCCAGCAGCGAGGACAGAGCGGGCAATCAGCCCCAGCATTTT.

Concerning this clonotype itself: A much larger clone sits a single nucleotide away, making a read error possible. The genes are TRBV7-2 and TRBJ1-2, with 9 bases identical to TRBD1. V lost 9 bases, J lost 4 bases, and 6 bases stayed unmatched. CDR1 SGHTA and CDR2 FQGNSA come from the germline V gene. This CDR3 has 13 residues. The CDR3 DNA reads TGTGCCAGTGGGACAGGGACGGGCTATGGCTACACCTTC. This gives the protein CASGTGTGYGYTF.

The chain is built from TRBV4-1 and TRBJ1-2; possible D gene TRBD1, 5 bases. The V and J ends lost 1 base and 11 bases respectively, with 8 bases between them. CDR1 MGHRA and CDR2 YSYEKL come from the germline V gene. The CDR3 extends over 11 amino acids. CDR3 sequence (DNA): TGCGCCAGCAGCCAAGGTTCAGGGTACACCTTC. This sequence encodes CASSQGSGYTF.

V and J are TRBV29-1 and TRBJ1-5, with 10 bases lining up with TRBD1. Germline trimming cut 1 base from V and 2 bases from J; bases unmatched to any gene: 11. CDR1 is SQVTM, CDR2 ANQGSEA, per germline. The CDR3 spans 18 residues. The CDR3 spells CSVEGRDRGVAGNQPQHF. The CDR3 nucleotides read TGCAGCGTTGAAGGCCGGGACAGGGGAGTAGCCGGCAATCAGCCCCAGCATTTT.

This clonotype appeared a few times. The CDR3 reads CASSDTGWNQPQHF. In DNA, the CDR3 is TGTGCCAGCAGTGACACTGGTTGGAATCAGCCCCAGCATTTT. This chain links TRBV6-2 or TRBV6-3 with TRBJ1-5; D unclear. V was trimmed by 5 bases and J by 4 bases, leaving 12 bases between them. The CDR3 runs to 14 residues. Germline V gene lookup returns CDR1 MNHEY and CDR2 SVGEGT.

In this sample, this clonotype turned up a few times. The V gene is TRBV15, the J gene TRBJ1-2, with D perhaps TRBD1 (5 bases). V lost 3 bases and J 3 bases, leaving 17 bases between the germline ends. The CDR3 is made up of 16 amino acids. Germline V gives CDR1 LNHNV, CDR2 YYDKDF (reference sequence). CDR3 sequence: CATSSPSGDDYYGYTF. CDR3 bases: TGTGCCACCAGCAGCCCTTCGGGGGACGACTACTATGGCTACACCTTC. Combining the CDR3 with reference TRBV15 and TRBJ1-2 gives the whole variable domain DAMVIQNPRYQVTQFGKPVTLSCSQTLNHNVMYWYQQKSSQAPKLLFHYYDKDFNNEADTPDNFQSRRPNTSFCFLDIRSPGLGDTAMYLCATSSPSGDDYYGYTFGSGTRLTVV.

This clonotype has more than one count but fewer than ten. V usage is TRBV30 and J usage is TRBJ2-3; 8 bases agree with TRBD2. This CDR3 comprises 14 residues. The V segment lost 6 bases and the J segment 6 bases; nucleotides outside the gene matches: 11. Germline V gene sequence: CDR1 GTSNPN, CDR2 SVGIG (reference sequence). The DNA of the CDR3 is TGTGCCTGTGGACTAGCAGTTATTCGGGATACGCAGTATTTT. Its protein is CACGLAVIRDTQYF. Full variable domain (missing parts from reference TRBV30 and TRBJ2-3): SQTIHQWPATLVQPVGSPLSLECTVEGTSNPNLYWYRQAAGRGLQLLFYSVGIGQISSEVPQNLSASRPQDRQFILSSKKLLLSDSGFYLCACGLAVIRDTQYFGPGTRLTVL.

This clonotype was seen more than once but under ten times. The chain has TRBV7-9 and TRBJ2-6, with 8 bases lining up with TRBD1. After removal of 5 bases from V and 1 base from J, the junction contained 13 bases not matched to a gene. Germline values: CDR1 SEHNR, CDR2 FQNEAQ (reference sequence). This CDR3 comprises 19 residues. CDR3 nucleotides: TGTGCCAGCAGCGTACGGGACAGGCGAGATTCATCTGGGGCCAACGTCCTGACTTTC. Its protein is CASSVRDRRDSSGANVLTF.

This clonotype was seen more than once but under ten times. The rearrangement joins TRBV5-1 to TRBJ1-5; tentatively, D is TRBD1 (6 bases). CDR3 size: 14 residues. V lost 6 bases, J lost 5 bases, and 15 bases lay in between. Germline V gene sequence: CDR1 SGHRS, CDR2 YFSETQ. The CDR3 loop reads CASNEGHKDQPQHF. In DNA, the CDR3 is TGCGCCAGCAATGAGGGACACAAAGATCAGCCCCAGCATTTT.

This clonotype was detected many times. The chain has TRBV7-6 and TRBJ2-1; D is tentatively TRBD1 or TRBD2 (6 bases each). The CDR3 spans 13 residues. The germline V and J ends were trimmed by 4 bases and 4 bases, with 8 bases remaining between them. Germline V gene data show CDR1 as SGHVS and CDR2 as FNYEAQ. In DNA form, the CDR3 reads TGTGCCAGCAGCTGGAGGGGGTACAATGAGCAGTTCTTC. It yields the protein CASSWRGYNEQFF.

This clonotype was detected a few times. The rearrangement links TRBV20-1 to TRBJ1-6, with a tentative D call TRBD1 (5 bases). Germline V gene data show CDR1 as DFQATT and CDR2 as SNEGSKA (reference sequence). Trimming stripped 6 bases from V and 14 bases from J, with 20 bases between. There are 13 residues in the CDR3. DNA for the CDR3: TGCAGTGCCCGGAGGGGTCCCCCTTGGTCCCTCCACTTT. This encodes CSARRGPPWSLHF.

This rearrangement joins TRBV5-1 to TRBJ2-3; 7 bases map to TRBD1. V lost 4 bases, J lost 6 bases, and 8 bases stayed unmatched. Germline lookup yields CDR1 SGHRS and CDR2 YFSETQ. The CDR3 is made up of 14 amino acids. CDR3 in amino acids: CASSADRDTDTQYF. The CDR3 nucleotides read TGCGCCAGCAGCGCCGACAGGGACACGGATACGCAGTATTTT.

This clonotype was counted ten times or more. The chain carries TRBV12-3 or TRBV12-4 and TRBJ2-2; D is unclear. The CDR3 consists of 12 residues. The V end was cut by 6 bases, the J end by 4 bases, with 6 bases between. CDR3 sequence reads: CASSLTTGELFF. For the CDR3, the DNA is TGTGCCAGCAGCTTAACCACCGGGGAGCTGTTTTTT.

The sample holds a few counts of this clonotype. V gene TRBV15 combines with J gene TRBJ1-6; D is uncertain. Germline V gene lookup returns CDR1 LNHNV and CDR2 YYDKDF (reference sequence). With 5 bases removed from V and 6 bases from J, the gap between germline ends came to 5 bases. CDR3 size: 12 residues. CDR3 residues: CATSGANSPLHF. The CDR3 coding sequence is TGTGCCACCAGCGGCGCTAATTCACCCCTCCACTTT.

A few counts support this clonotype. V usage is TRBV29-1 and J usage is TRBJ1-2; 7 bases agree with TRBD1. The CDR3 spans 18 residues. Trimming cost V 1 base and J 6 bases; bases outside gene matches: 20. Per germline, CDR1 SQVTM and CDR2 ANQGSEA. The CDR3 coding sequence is TGCAGCGTTGAAGGAGACAGGGTGTTCCCGCGCGACCGGGATGGCTACACCTTC. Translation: CSVEGDRVFPRDRDGYTF.